Following are 21 T cell receptor beta chains from one sample sequenced in a study of shared clonotypes between healthy human individuals. Method: immunoSEQ multiplex PCR; TCRdb's copy keeps in-frame clones and lacks some. Altogether more than 400,000 clones are present, over 70% being singletons, with the ten largest covering more than 9.5%. The specimen was PBMCs. These receptors were taken from a woman between 40 and 55 years old in good health. Some clones in this sample may be carry-over from other donors' samples.

The V and J genes are TRBV10-1 and TRBJ2-7, with TRBD1 matching over 11 bases. The V segment lost 3 bases and the J segment 5 bases; nucleotides outside the gene matches: 3. Germline lookup yields CDR1 WNHNN and CDR2 SYGVQD (reference sequence). This CDR3 contains 14 residues. CDR3 residues: CASSDPGQGDEQYF. The DNA of the CDR3 is TGCGCCAGCAGTGATCCGGGACAGGGGGACGAGCAGTACTTC.

There are a few counts of this clone. The chain joins TRBV5-4 to TRBJ2-5; D gene ambiguous. The CDR3 spans 15 residues. Trimming left V 3 bases short and J 5 bases short, with 17 bases between. CDR1 SGHNT and CDR2 YYREEE come from the germline V gene (reference sequence). CDR3 in amino acids: CASSSPTGTAETQYF. In DNA, the CDR3 is TGTGCCAGCAGCTCACCGACTGGAACCGCTGAGACCCAGTACTTC.

This chain connects TRBV15 to TRBJ2-3; 15 nucleotides agree with TRBD2. J was trimmed by 4 bases and V by 4 bases; bases with no gene match: 3. The germline V gene has CDR1 LNHNV and CDR2 YYDKDF (reference sequence). The CDR3 runs 16 residues. The CDR3 region is CATSTGLAGGSDTQYF. CDR3 bases: TGTGCCACCAGCACCGGACTAGCGGGAGGGTCAGATACGCAGTATTTT.

Comment on this clone: A far bigger clonotype differs at one base, so this is likely a read error. This chain uses TRBV27 with TRBJ2-7, with 7 bases fitting TRBD1. V gave up 5 bases and J gave up 4 bases; unmatched junction bases: 11. CDR3 length: 15 residues. The germline gives CDR1 MNHEY, CDR2 SMNVEV (reference sequence). CDR3 bases: TGTGCCAGCAGTCGACGCTCGGGACAGAAATACGAGCAGTACTTC. This sequence encodes CASSRRSGQKYEQYF.

Remarks on this clone: This is likely an artifact of a read error, given a far larger clone one base away. CDR3 DNA: TGCGCCAGCAGCCGAAGCGAGTCCTCCTCCTACGAGCAGTACTTC. Protein sequence: CASSRSESSSYEQYF. The V gene is TRBV4-3, the J gene TRBJ2-7; D remains ambiguous. The CDR3 consists of 15 residues. The V gene's germline CDR1 is LGHNA and CDR2 YSLEER. V lost 4 bases and J lost 0, with 13 bases in between.

This clone was seen a few times. The chain links TRBV27 to TRBJ2-7, with 7 bases matching TRBD2. The ends lost 6 bases at V and 2 bases at J; junction bases unmatched: 13. The germline V gene has CDR1 MNHEY and CDR2 SMNVEV (reference sequence). The CDR3 has 16 residues. Written as DNA, the CDR3 is TGTGCCAGCAGCCCCACCACTACGGGGGGTGCCTACGAGCAGTACTTC. Translated, it gives CASSPTTTGGAYEQYF.

Details on this clone: A much larger clone sits a single nucleotide away, making a read error possible. V gene TRBV7-9 combines with J gene TRBJ2-1, with 9 bases fitting TRBD2. After removal of 5 bases from V and 9 bases from J, the junction contained 14 bases not matched to a gene. CDR1 SEHNR and CDR2 FQNEAQ come from the germline V gene (reference sequence). CDR3 length: 16 residues. CDR3: CASSRAGTSWRGEQFF. CDR3 in DNA: TGTGCCAGCAGCAGAGCCGGGACTAGCTGGAGAGGTGAGCAGTTCTTC.

This chain links TRBV7-9 with TRBJ2-7, with D tentatively TRBD1 (5 bases). Germline assignment: CDR1 SEHNR and CDR2 FQNEAQ (reference sequence). CDR3 size: 14 residues. Trimming pared 1 base from V and 5 bases from J, leaving 12 bases between. The CDR3 protein is CASSLGQIEDEQYF. CDR3 DNA: TGTGCCAGCAGCTTAGGACAGATTGAGGACGAGCAGTACTTC.

In this sample, this clone turned up once. The rearrangement links TRBV4-2 to TRBJ2-7; D is uncertain. Trimming pared 5 bases from V and 3 bases from J, leaving 5 bases between. Per the germline V gene, CDR1 is LGHNA and CDR2 is YNFKEQ. This CDR3 is built from 11 residues. The DNA of the CDR3 is TGTGCCAGCAGCTTTGACTACGAGCAGTACTTC. Translated: CASSFDYEQYF.

This chain links TRBV2 with TRBJ2-5; D uncertain. The germline CDR1 and CDR2 sequences are SNHLY and FYNNEI. This CDR3 has 12 amino acids. Trimming shortened V by 4 bases and J by 2 bases, and 5 bases separated the two germline ends. CDR3 amino acids: CASSVGQETQYF. In DNA, the CDR3 is TGTGCCAGCAGTGTCGGTCAAGAGACCCAGTACTTC.

The V gene is TRBV9, the J gene TRBJ2-2; perhaps TRBD2 as D (5 bases). Germline lookup yields CDR1 SGDLS and CDR2 YYNGEE. CDR3 length equals 16 residues. Trimming took off 0 bases at V and 0 bases at J, with 9 bases between the two ends. CDR3 loop: CASSVGQRSNTGELFF. CDR3 coding DNA: TGTGCCAGCAGCGTAGGTCAGCGGTCGAACACCGGGGAGCTGTTTTTT.

This clone appeared a single time. The J gene is TRBJ1-5, the V gene TRBV10-3; TRBD1 might be the D (5 bases). The CDR3 length is 17 residues. Germline assignment: CDR1 ENHRY and CDR2 SYGVKD. V lost 2 bases and J 1 base, leaving 15 bases between the germline ends. DNA for the CDR3: TGTGCCATCAGTGAGGCGCCGGGTAAGGGGAGCAATCAGCCCCAGCATTTT. Protein product: CAISEAPGKGSNQPQHF.

The V call is TRBV28, the J call TRBJ1-2; D perhaps matches TRBD1 (5 bases). Per the germline V gene, CDR1 is MDHEN and CDR2 is SYDVKM. CDR3 length: 16 residues. V lost 6 bases to trimming and J lost 4 bases, with 21 bases between them. CDR3 bases: TGTGCCAGCAGCACGCGACAGTTGTATCGGGGCTATGGCTACACCTTC. Translation gives CASSTRQLYRGYGYTF.

The chain employs TRBV2 and TRBJ2-3; TRBD1 matches at 12 bases. CDR3 length: 15 residues. The ends lost 6 bases at V and 7 bases at J; junction bases unmatched: 8. Germline loops: CDR1 SNHLY, CDR2 FYNNEI. CDR3 residues: CASRAGTGGRNTQYF. CDR3 nucleotides: TGTGCCAGCAGGGCTGGGACAGGGGGCAGGAATACGCAGTATTTT.

This clone was detected only a few times. The chain links TRBV6-5 to TRBJ2-7; the D gene is possibly TRBD1 (6 bases). The CDR3 length is 14 residues. Germline V gives CDR1 MNHEY, CDR2 SVGAGI. V lost 8 bases, J lost 2 bases, and 16 bases lay in between. The chain's CDR3 is CASGEHRDAYEQYF. In nucleotides, the CDR3 is TGTGCCAGCGGGGAACACAGGGACGCCTACGAGCAGTACTTC.

The chain employs TRBV5-1 and TRBJ2-1; D not resolved. CDR1 and CDR2 from the germline V gene are SGHRS and YFSETQ. The CDR3 runs 14 residues. V was shortened by 4 bases and J by 4 bases, with 12 bases between the two germline ends. The CDR3 bases are TGCGCCAGCAGCCTCGACAACAGTTACAATGAGCAGTTCTTC. It is translated as CASSLDNSYNEQFF.

Note on this clone: This is likely an artifact of a read error, given a far larger clone one base away. The CDR3 does not end in the conserved phenylalanine or tryptophan, so this is likely a read error. The chain has TRBV4-2 and TRBJ1-1; 8 positions match TRBD1. V shed 4 bases and J 3 bases; nucleotides not matched to a gene: 10. Germline CDR1 and CDR2: LGHNA and YNFKEQ. The CDR3 contains 16 residues. CDR3 sequence: CASSPWTGIADTEAFL. CDR3 in DNA: TGTGCCAGCAGCCCGTGGACAGGGATTGCGGACACTGAAGCTTTCCTT.

The CDR3 loop is CASSLGIGVETQYF. CDR3 DNA sequence: TGTGCCAGCAGCTTAGGCATAGGAGTAGAGACCCAGTACTTC. V usage is TRBV7-2 and J usage is TRBJ2-5; no clear D gene. The CDR3 length is 14 residues. The germline V gene encodes CDR1 SGHTA and CDR2 FQGNSA. V dropped 1 base and J dropped 4 bases, with 10 bases sitting between them.

Details on this clone: This likely traces to a read error, being one base from a far larger clone. Distinct nucleotide sequences in the sample also encode this CDR3. This chain links TRBV19 with TRBJ2-2, with D perhaps TRBD2 (5 bases). CDR1 is LNHDA, CDR2 SQIVND, per germline (reference sequence). V lost 3 bases to trimming and J lost 6 bases, with 14 bases between them. This CDR3 has 15 residues. The CDR3 DNA follows: TGTGCCAGTAGTATCCTAGATGGACTTGCCGGGGAGCTGTTTTTT. This translates into CASSILDGLAGELFF.

This chain connects TRBV19 to TRBJ2-7, with D perhaps matching TRBD1 (5 bases). With 1 base removed from V and 0 bases from J, the gap between germline ends came to 10 bases. Per the germline V gene, CDR1 is LNHDA and CDR2 is SQIVND (reference sequence). The CDR3 is 15 amino acids. CDR3 protein: CASSIGQGISYEQYF. CDR3 bases: TGTGCCAGTAGTATAGGGCAGGGAATCTCCTACGAGCAGTACTTC.

This rearrangement joins TRBV28 to TRBJ2-2, with D perhaps matching TRBD1 or TRBD2 (5 bases each). CDR1 and CDR2 (germline): MDHEN, SYDVKM. V gave up 6 bases and J gave up 8 bases, with 16 bases separating them. The CDR3 has 14 residues. The CDR3 is CASRGTFQTGELFF. Here the CDR3 DNA reads TGTGCCAGCAGGGGGACCTTCCAAACTGGGGAGCTGTTTTTT.